Each of the 18 T cell receptor beta chains below was sequenced from the same sample in a study of beta chain features in type 1 diabetes. What was sequenced were expressed TCRB transcripts, since all of the isolated RNA had been reverse transcribed. Generated by immunoSEQ multiplex PCR, the TCRdb table keeps only in-frame clones and is missing some. The data contain about 350,000 clones, 15% to 20% of them seen just once; the ten biggest clones take up roughly 0.045%. What was sequenced was naive CD4+ T cells from blood. These receptors were taken from a woman under 30 in good health.

J is TRBJ1-1 and V is TRBV2, with TRBD1 as a possible D gene (5 bases). The CDR3 totals 13 residues. The germline V gene has CDR1 SNHLY and CDR2 FYNNEI. With 4 bases removed from V and 4 bases from J, the gap between germline ends came to 10 bases. The CDR3 region has the DNA TGTGCCAGCAGTGGATCTCAGGGCACTGAAGCTTTCTTT. Translation gives CASSGSQGTEAFF.

The CDR3 spells CASSVAWTANTGELFF. The CDR3 DNA is TGTGCCAGCAGCGTAGCATGGACAGCGAACACCGGGGAGCTGTTTTTT. This chain connects TRBV9 to TRBJ2-2; the D gene is possibly TRBD1 (6 bases). This CDR3 is built from 16 residues. V dropped 0 bases and J dropped 0 bases, with 9 bases sitting between them. The germline CDR1 and CDR2 sequences are SGDLS and YYNGEE. Drawing the rest from reference TRBV9 and TRBJ2-2, the complete variable domain is DSGVTQTPKHLITATGQRVTLRCSPRSGDLSVYWYQQSLDQGLQFLIQYYNGEERAKGNILERFSAQQFPDLHSELNLSSLELGDSALYFCASSVAWTANTGELFFGEGSRLTVL.

The chain has TRBV11-2 and TRBJ2-2, with 8 bases lining up with TRBD1. Germline lookup yields CDR1 SGHAT and CDR2 FQNNGV. V lost 4 bases to trimming and J lost 7 bases; unmatched junction nucleotides: 8. This CDR3 has 15 residues. CDR3 protein: CASSYDRGGIGELFF. DNA of the CDR3: TGTGCCAGCAGCTACGACAGGGGTGGTATCGGGGAGCTGTTTTTT.

This clone was seen a handful of times. V gene TRBV4-1 combines with J gene TRBJ2-7; TRBD2 agrees at 12 bases. V shed 4 bases, J shed 6 bases, and the junction held 7 bases outside the gene matches. Germline V gene data show CDR1 as MGHRA and CDR2 as YSYEKL. The CDR3 loop spans 15 amino acids. CDR3 in DNA: TGCGCCAGCAGCCGGGGGGGACTAGCGGGCCTCGAGCAGTACTTC. Amino acids: CASSRGGLAGLEQYF.

The genes are TRBV5-1 and TRBJ1-2; D is possibly TRBD1 (6 bases). Germline V gives CDR1 SGHRS, CDR2 YFSETQ. V gave up 6 bases and J gave up 3 bases, with 15 bases separating them. The CDR3 is made up of 14 amino acids. This CDR3 reads CASTLAGEDYGYTF. The CDR3 DNA is TGCGCCAGCACCCTCGCAGGGGAAGACTATGGCTACACCTTC.

This clone came up a few times. The chain is built from TRBV19 and TRBJ1-1; D may be TRBD1 (5 bases). The CDR3 runs to 14 residues. Trimming shortened V by 9 bases and J by 0 bases, and 14 bases separated the two germline ends. The germline V gene encodes CDR1 LNHDA and CDR2 SQIVND (reference sequence). The CDR3 spells CASLGGAMNTEAFF. The CDR3 coding sequence is TGTGCCAGCCTGGGGGGAGCGATGAACACTGAAGCTTTCTTT.

This clone was observed a few times. This sequence joins TRBV4-3 and TRBJ1-5, with D unclear. Germline V CDR1 and CDR2: LGHNA, YSLEER. CDR3 length equals 15 residues. Trimming took off 1 base at V and 0 bases at J, with 7 bases between the two ends. The CDR3 reads CASSQGLNSNQPQHF. In DNA, the CDR3 is TGCGCCAGCAGCCAAGGACTGAATAGCAATCAGCCCCAGCATTTT.

This rearrangement joins TRBV30 to TRBJ2-3, with TRBD2 matching over 13 bases. Per the germline V gene, CDR1 is GTSNPN and CDR2 is SVGIG (reference sequence). V shed 1 base and J 1 base; nucleotides not matched to a gene: 2. The CDR3 has 16 residues. CDR3 region: CAWSGGTSGGTDTQYF. Written as DNA, the CDR3 is TGTGCCTGGAGTGGGGGGACTAGCGGGGGCACAGATACGCAGTATTTT. Full variable domain (missing parts from reference TRBV30 and TRBJ2-3): SQTIHQWPATLVQPVGSPLSLECTVEGTSNPNLYWYRQAAGRGLQLLFYSVGIGQISSEVPQNLSASRPQDRQFILSSKKLLLSDSGFYLCAWSGGTSGGTDTQYFGPGTRLTVL.

The chain couples TRBV30 to TRBJ2-2; tentatively, D is TRBD2 (6 bases). Germline loops: CDR1 GTSNPN, CDR2 SVGIG (reference sequence). CDR3 length: 14 amino acids. The V and J ends lost 4 bases and 3 bases respectively, with 12 bases between them. The CDR3 sequence is CAWTGGWDTGELFF. As DNA, the CDR3 is TGTGCCTGGACTGGGGGGTGGGACACCGGGGAGCTGTTTTTT.

The gene calls are TRBV28 and TRBJ2-6, with TRBD1 matching 7 bases. The ends lost 7 bases at V and 2 bases at J; junction bases unmatched: 5. This CDR3 has 15 residues. Germline loops: CDR1 MDHEN, CDR2 SYDVKM. CDR3 coding DNA: TGTGCCAGCAACCCTGACAGGGCTGGGGCCAACGTCCTGACTTTC. It specifies CASNPDRAGANVLTF.

This sequence joins TRBV7-8 and TRBJ2-5, with D possibly being TRBD2 (6 bases). V gave up 1 base and J gave up 3 bases, with 12 bases separating them. The CDR3 has 15 amino acids. Germline V gives CDR1 SGHVS, CDR2 FQNEAQ. The CDR3 nucleotides are TGTGCCAGCAGCTTAGGGCTAGCGAGGAAAGAGACCCAGTACTTC. Translating it yields CASSLGLARKETQYF.

The chain has TRBV7-9 and TRBJ2-5; tentative D call: TRBD2 (6 bases). Germline CDR1 is SEHNR and CDR2 is FQNEAQ (reference sequence). V dropped 8 bases and J dropped 3 bases, with 19 bases sitting between them. This CDR3 region has 15 residues. CDR3 protein: CASQTAGRAEETQYF. CDR3 nucleotides: TGTGCCAGCCAAACTGCGGGGCGTGCTGAAGAGACCCAGTACTTC.

This clone was counted between two and nine times. The chain combines TRBV7-9 with TRBJ2-1; D unclear. V lost 4 bases and J lost 10, with 11 bases in between. CDR1 SEHNR and CDR2 FQNEAQ come from the germline V gene (reference sequence). The length of the CDR3 is 12 residues. DNA for the CDR3: TGTGCCAGCAGCTCCCCACAAGCGGAGCAGTTCTTC. This codes for CASSSPQAEQFF.

The chain combines TRBV27 with TRBJ1-5; possible D gene TRBD1, 5 bases. This CDR3 contains 13 residues. V was cut by 7 bases and J by 7 bases, with 14 bases left in between. Germline CDR1 MNHEY, CDR2 SMNVEV (reference sequence). CDR3 amino acids: CASTPQGGQPQHF. CDR3 sequence (DNA): TGTGCCAGCACCCCCCAGGGAGGGCAGCCCCAGCATTTT.

This clone was counted between two and nine times. The chain recombines TRBV9 with TRBJ1-1; a weak D match, TRBD1 (6 bases). CDR1 is SGDLS, CDR2 YYNGEE, per germline. V lost 4 bases to trimming and J lost 1 base, with 11 bases between them. The CDR3 has 14 residues. The CDR3 bases are TGTGCCAGCAGCCCCAGGGGCTGGAACACTGAAGCTTTCTTT. Encoded protein: CASSPRGWNTEAFF.

This clone has just a few counts. This sequence joins TRBV4-1 and TRBJ1-2; TRBD1 matches 11 bases. The germline gives CDR1 MGHRA, CDR2 YSYEKL. V shed 3 bases and J 6 bases; nucleotides not matched to a gene: 9. CDR3 length equals 16 residues. CDR3 in DNA: TGCGCCAGCAGCCAGGGACCGGACAGGGGGCAAGATGGCTACACCTTC. Its protein is CASSQGPDRGQDGYTF.

Only a few counts were recorded for this clone. Other DNA sequences in this sample translate to the same CDR3. This rearrangement joins TRBV4-2 to TRBJ2-5; 8 bases map to TRBD2. Trimming cost V 1 base and J 1 base; bases outside gene matches: 2. The CDR3 is 15 amino acids. Germline CDR1 is LGHNA and CDR2 is YNFKEQ. The CDR3 region has the DNA TGTGCCAGCAGCCAAGGGGCGGGAGGCCAAGAGACCCAGTACTTC. Protein sequence: CASSQGAGGQETQYF.

In its sample, this clone was seen once. V and J are TRBV13 and TRBJ1-1; D is ambiguous. The V end was cut by 3 bases, the J end by 1 base, with 15 bases between. The CDR3 loop spans 16 amino acids. In germline, CDR1 is PRHDT, CDR2 FYEKMQ (reference sequence). In nucleotides, the CDR3 is TGTGCCAGCAGCTTTGGGCCGGGAGGCAAGAACACTGAAGCTTTCTTT. Protein: CASSFGPGGKNTEAFF.